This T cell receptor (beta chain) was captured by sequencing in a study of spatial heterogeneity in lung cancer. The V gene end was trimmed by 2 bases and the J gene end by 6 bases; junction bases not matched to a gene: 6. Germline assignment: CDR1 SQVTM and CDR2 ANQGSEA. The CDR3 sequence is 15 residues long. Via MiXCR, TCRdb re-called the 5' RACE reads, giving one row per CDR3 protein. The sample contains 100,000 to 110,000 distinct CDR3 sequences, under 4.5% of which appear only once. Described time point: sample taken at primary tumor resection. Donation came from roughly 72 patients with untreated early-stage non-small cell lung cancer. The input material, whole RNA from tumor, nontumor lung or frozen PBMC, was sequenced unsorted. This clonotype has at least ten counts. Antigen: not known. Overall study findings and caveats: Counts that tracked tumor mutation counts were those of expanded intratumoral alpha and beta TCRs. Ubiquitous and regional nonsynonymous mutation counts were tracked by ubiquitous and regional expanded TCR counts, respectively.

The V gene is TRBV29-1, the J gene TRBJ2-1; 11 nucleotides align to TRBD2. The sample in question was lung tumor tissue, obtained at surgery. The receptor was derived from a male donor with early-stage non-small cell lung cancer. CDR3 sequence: CSVEHSGRASNEQFF. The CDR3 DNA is TGCAGCGTTGAACATAGCGGGAGGGCCAGCAATGAGCAGTTCTTC.